This is a list of T cell receptor beta chains from one sample in a study of post-analysis software for immune sequencing data. TCRdb analysed the PCR reads with MiXCR anew, one entry per CDR3 protein. The repertoire consists of 740,000 or so distinct CDR3 sequences, with roughly half occurring once and the leading ten covering approximately 4.4%. The sequenced sample consisted of blood. The receptor source for this set is a girl between 10 and 17 years old with multiple sclerosis. Each CDR3 is given with its conserved first and last residue. The D gene is left open where the match is weak. Not every row has a clone size; where given, it reads once, few, many or a size class.

v_call: TRBV5-1; cdr3_length: 16; d_call: TRBD2; j_call: TRBJ2-1; clone_size: many; cdr3_nt: TGCGCCAGCAGCGCCCTCCCTAGCGGGGGGCTCAATGAGCAGTTCTTC; cdr3_aa: CASSALPSGGLNEQFF
v_call: TRBV6-5; cdr3_length: 14; d_call: .; j_call: TRBJ1-1; clone_size: .; cdr3_nt: TGTGCCAGCAGTTCCTGGGCTCTGAACACTGAAGCTTTCTTT; cdr3_aa: CASSSWALNTEAFF
v_call: TRBV10-3; cdr3_length: 16; d_call: TRBD1; j_call: TRBJ2-7; clone_size: .; cdr3_nt: TGTGCCATCAGTGAGGCCGGGACAGGGAGGCACTACGAGCAGTACTTC; cdr3_aa: CAISEAGTGRHYEQYF
v_call: TRBV2; cdr3_length: 15; d_call: .; j_call: TRBJ2-3; clone_size: .; cdr3_nt: TGTGCCAGCAGTGGATCCCCCAGGGTGTCAGATACGCAGTATTTT; cdr3_aa: CASSGSPRVSDTQYF
v_call: TRBV29-1; cdr3_length: 13; d_call: .; j_call: TRBJ2-1; clone_size: .; cdr3_nt: TGCAGCGTTGAGAAACAGCCCTACAATGAGCAGTTCTTC; cdr3_aa: CSVEKQPYNEQFF
v_call: TRBV12-3/TRBV12-4; cdr3_length: 14; d_call: .; j_call: TRBJ2-7; clone_size: once; cdr3_nt: TGTGCCAGCAGCCACCGGGACGTCGCTCACGAGCAGTACTTC; cdr3_aa: CASSHRDVAHEQYF
v_call: TRBV4-2; cdr3_length: 15; d_call: .; j_call: TRBJ1-6; clone_size: .; cdr3_nt: TGTGCCAGCAACCGGATTAACCTAGATAATTCACCCCTCCACTTT; cdr3_aa: CASNRINLDNSPLHF
v_call: TRBV18; cdr3_length: 14; d_call: .; j_call: TRBJ2-7; clone_size: .; cdr3_nt: TGTGCCAGCTCGCTCGAGATCCACGGAGGAGAGCAGTACTTC; cdr3_aa: CASSLEIHGGEQYF
v_call: TRBV20-1; cdr3_length: 15; d_call: TRBD2; j_call: TRBJ2-1; clone_size: .; cdr3_nt: TGCAGTGCTTCCGGACTAGCGGGAGGGTACAATGAGCAGTTCTTC; cdr3_aa: CSASGLAGGYNEQFF
v_call: TRBV6-1; cdr3_length: 13; d_call: .; j_call: TRBJ1-6; clone_size: .; cdr3_nt: TGTGCCAGTTGCAGGGAAGGGAGATCACCCCTCCACTTT; cdr3_aa: CASCREGRSPLHF
v_call: TRBV27; cdr3_length: 13; d_call: .; j_call: TRBJ2-4; clone_size: few; cdr3_nt: TGTGCCAGCACCGTAGCGGCCGGGGTAGAGCAGTACTTC; cdr3_aa: CASTVAAGVEQYF
v_call: TRBV2; cdr3_length: 15; d_call: .; j_call: TRBJ2-1; clone_size: .; cdr3_nt: TGTGCCAGCAGTGAACGCGCGGCAGGCTACAATGAGCAGTTCTTC; cdr3_aa: CASSERAAGYNEQFF
v_call: TRBV7-6; cdr3_length: 15; d_call: TRBD2; j_call: TRBJ2-1; clone_size: .; cdr3_nt: TGTGCCAGCACCTCGGGGGGTAGCCCCAACAATGAGCAGTTCTTC; cdr3_aa: CASTSGGSPNNEQFF
v_call: TRBV7-9; cdr3_length: 15; d_call: .; j_call: TRBJ2-7; clone_size: .; cdr3_nt: TGTGCCAGCAGCAGGGGGGGGACAGGAGACTACGAGCAGTACTTC; cdr3_aa: CASSRGGTGDYEQYF
v_call: TRBV10-3; cdr3_length: 16; d_call: .; j_call: TRBJ2-4; clone_size: .; cdr3_nt: TGTGCCATCTCCTCAGGGCCGGGGCTGGCCAAAAACATTCAGTACTTC; cdr3_aa: CAISSGPGLAKNIQYF
v_call: TRBV5-1; cdr3_length: 15; d_call: TRBD2; j_call: TRBJ2-1; clone_size: .; cdr3_nt: TGCGCCAGCAGCCGCCCGGCTAGCGGGGGAAATGAGCAGTTCTTC; cdr3_aa: CASSRPASGGNEQFF
v_call: TRBV28; cdr3_length: 15; d_call: .; j_call: TRBJ2-5; clone_size: once; cdr3_nt: TGTGCCAGCAGTTCCCAGGAGGGGTGGCAAGAGACCCAGTACTTC; cdr3_aa: CASSSQEGWQETQYF
v_call: TRBV29-1; cdr3_length: 12; d_call: TRBD1; j_call: TRBJ2-1; clone_size: few; cdr3_nt: TGCAGCGTCAGGACAGGGGGCCATGAGCAGTTCTTC; cdr3_aa: CSVRTGGHEQFF
v_call: TRBV7-9; cdr3_length: 18; d_call: TRBD2; j_call: TRBJ2-5; clone_size: .; cdr3_nt: TGTGCCAGCAGCAAGGGACTAGCGGGAGTTACCTTACAAGAGACCCAGTACTTC; cdr3_aa: CASSKGLAGVTLQETQYF
v_call: TRBV29-1; cdr3_length: 13; d_call: TRBD1; j_call: TRBJ2-5; clone_size: .; cdr3_nt: TGCAGCGGGGGGACAGGACGGGGTCAGCCCCAGTACTTC; cdr3_aa: CSGGTGRGQPQYF
v_call: TRBV5-1; cdr3_length: 15; d_call: TRBD2; j_call: TRBJ2-5; clone_size: .; cdr3_nt: TGCGCCAGCAGCCTCGGAGGCGGGAGAAAAGAGACCCAGTACTTC; cdr3_aa: CASSLGGGRKETQYF
v_call: TRBV20-1; cdr3_length: 14; d_call: .; j_call: TRBJ2-5; clone_size: few; cdr3_nt: TGCAGCGAGGCCCTTCTAGCGATTTCAGAGACCCAGTACTTC; cdr3_aa: CSEALLAISETQYF
v_call: TRBV5-1; cdr3_length: 14; d_call: .; j_call: TRBJ2-1; clone_size: .; cdr3_nt: TGCGCCAGCAGCCGGGACTTTCCCAACAATGAGCAGTTCTTC; cdr3_aa: CASSRDFPNNEQFF
v_call: TRBV6-1; cdr3_length: 13; d_call: .; j_call: TRBJ1-2; clone_size: .; cdr3_nt: TGTGCCAGCAGTCTCCAGCAGAACTATGGCTACACCTTC; cdr3_aa: CASSLQQNYGYTF
v_call: TRBV5-1; cdr3_length: 19; d_call: .; j_call: TRBJ2-3; clone_size: .; cdr3_nt: TGCGCCAGCAGAGTTTTCCCCCTCCCTGGGCCTGCTAGCACAGATACGCAGTATTTT; cdr3_aa: CASRVFPLPGPASTDTQYF
v_call: TRBV7-3; cdr3_length: 14; d_call: TRBD1; j_call: TRBJ2-7; clone_size: .; cdr3_nt: TGTGCCAGCAGCGCCTCGACAGGGGACAATGAGCAGTACTTC; cdr3_aa: CASSASTGDNEQYF
v_call: TRBV7-9; cdr3_length: 14; d_call: .; j_call: TRBJ2-3; clone_size: once; cdr3_nt: TGTGCCAGCAGCTTAATCCGGGTTGCAGATACGCAGTATTTT; cdr3_aa: CASSLIRVADTQYF
v_call: TRBV20-1; cdr3_length: 12; d_call: .; j_call: TRBJ2-1; clone_size: .; cdr3_nt: TGCAGTGCTATCGTGCGTGTTGATGAGCAGTTCTTC; cdr3_aa: CSAIVRVDEQFF